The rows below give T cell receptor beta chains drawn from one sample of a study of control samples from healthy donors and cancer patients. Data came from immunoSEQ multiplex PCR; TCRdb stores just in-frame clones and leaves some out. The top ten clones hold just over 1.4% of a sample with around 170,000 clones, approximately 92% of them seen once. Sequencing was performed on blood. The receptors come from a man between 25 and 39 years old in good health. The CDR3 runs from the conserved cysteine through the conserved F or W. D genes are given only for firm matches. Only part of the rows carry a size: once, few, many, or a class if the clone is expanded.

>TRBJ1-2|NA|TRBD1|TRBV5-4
TGTGCCAGCAGCGGACGGACAGGGCCCGTTTATGGCTACACCTTC
CASSGRTGPVYGYTF
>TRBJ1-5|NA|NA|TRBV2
TGTGCCAGCAGTGAGGGCGCAAAAAGCAATCAGCCCCAGCATTTT
CASSEGAKSNQPQHF
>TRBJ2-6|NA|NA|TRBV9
TGTGCCAGCAGCGTACTCGGGGCGGCGGCCAACGTCCTGACTTTC
CASSVLGAAANVLTF
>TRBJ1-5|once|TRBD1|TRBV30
TGTGCCTGGAGTGTACCCGACAGGGAGGTCCGATGGCAATCAGCCCAGCATTTT
CAWSVPDREVRWQSAQHF
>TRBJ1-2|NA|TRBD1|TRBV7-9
TGTGCCAGCAGCTCAATCTTCGGGACAGGGGTTAACCACTATGGCTACACCTTC
CASSSIFGTGVNHYGYTF
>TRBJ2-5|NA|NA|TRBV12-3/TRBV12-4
TGTGCCAGCACCCAAATAAACGGCAGGCCATTCGACTTC
CASTQINGRPFDF
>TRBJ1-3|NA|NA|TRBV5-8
TGTGCCAGCAGCTTGGCCTCGGTGGCGGCCTCTGGAAACACCATATATTTT
CASSLASVAASGNTIYF
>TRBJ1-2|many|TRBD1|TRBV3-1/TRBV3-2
TGTGCCAGCAGCCAAGCTCGGACAGGGGGCGGCTATGGCTACACCTTC
CASSQARTGGGYGYTF
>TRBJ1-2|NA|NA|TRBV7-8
TGTGCCAGCAGCGTTCATAGTGACTATGGCTACACCTTC
CASSVHSDYGYTF
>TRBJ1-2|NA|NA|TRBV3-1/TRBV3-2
TGTGCCAGCAGCCCAAGTACAGGGTATGGCTACACCTTC
CASSPSTGYGYTF
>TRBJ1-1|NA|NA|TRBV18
TGTGCCAGCTCACCACTAGGGCAGGGGTCGCCTTTGGGAGCTTTCTTT
CASSPLGQGSPLGAFF
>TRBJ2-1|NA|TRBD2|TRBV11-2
TGTGCCAGCAGCTTATTTGTGGGGGGGAATGAGCAGTTCTTC
CASSLFVGGNEQFF
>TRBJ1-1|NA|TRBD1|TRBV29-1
TGCAGCGGGGATAGGACAGGGAGGAACACTGAAGCTTTCTTT
CSGDRTGRNTEAFF
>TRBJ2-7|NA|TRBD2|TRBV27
TGTGCCAGCAGGCGGACTAGCGGGAACGACGAGCAGTACTTC
CASRRTSGNDEQYF
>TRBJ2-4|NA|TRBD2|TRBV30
TGTGCCTGCCCCAGGACTAGCGGCGAAGTAGCCAAAAACATTCAGTACTTC
CACPRTSGEVAKNIQYF
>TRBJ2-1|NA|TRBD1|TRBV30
TGTGCCTGGAGTCCCGGGACAGGGTCCTACAATGAGCAGTTCTTC
CAWSPGTGSYNEQFF
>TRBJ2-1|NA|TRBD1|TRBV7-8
TGTGCCAGCAGCTTAGGAGGGTTGGACAGGGTAGGTTACAATGAGCAGTTCTTC
CASSLGGLDRVGYNEQFF
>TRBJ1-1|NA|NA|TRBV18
TGTGCCAGCTCACCAGGACAGCATTCTGAAGCTTTCTTT
CASSPGQHSEAFF
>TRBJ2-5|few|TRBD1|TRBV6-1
TGTGCCAGCAGTGGCAGACTCGGGACAGGTGACGGAGAGACCCAGTACTTC
CASSGRLGTGDGETQYF
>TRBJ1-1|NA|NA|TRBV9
TGTGCCAGCAGCGTAGATGGACTCGGGACTGAAGCTTTCTTT
CASSVDGLGTEAFF
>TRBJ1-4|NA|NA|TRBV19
TGTGCCAGTAGGGGGCTGGCTAATGAAAAACTGTTTTTT
CASRGLANEKLFF
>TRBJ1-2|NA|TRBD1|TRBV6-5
TGTGCCAGCAGTTACACAGGGGGGGGTAGTGGCTACACCTTC
CASSYTGGGSGYTF
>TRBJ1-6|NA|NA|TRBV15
TGTGCCACCAGCAGGGACGCCACAAATTCACCCCTCCACTTT
CATSRDATNSPLHF
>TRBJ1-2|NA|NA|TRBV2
TGTGCCAGCACAGGATTTGATAACTATGGCTACACCTTC
CASTGFDNYGYTF
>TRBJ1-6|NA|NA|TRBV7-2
TGTGCCAGCAGCTTAGTAGTTAGGCAGTATTCACCCCTCCACTTT
CASSLVVRQYSPLHF
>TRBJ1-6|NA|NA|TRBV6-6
TGTGCCAGCAGACCCGAAAGGGGGGCCAATTCACCCCTCCACTTT
CASRPERGANSPLHF